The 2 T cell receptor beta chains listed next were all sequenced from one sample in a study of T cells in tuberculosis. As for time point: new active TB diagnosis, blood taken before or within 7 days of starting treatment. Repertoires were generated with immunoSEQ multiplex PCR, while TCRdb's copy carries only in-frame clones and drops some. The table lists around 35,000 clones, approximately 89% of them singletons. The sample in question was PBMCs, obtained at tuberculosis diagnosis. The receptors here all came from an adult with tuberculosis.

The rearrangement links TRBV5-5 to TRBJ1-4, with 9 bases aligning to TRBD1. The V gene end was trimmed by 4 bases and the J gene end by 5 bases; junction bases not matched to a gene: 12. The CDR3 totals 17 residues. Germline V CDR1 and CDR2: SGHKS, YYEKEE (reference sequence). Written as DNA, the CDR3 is TGTGCCAGCAGCCAGTCCCCGACAGGGGGTGGGAATGAAAAACTGTTTTTT. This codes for CASSQSPTGGGNEKLFF.

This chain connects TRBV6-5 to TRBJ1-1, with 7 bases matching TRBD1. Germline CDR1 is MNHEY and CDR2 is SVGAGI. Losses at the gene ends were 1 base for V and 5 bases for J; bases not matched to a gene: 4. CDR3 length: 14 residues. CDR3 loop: CASSYFDRETEAFF. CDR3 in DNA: TGTGCCAGCAGTTACTTCGACAGGGAGACTGAAGCTTTCTTT.